These 11 T cell receptor beta chains were sequenced from one sample in a study of beta chain features in type 1 diabetes. The entirety of the isolated RNA underwent reverse transcription, so expressed TCRB transcripts were sequenced. Repertoires were generated with immunoSEQ multiplex PCR, while TCRdb's copy carries only in-frame clones and drops some. The data contain 150,000 to 200,000 clones, 13% of them singletons. Sequenced input: central memory CD4+ T cells from blood. These receptor sequences come from a woman in her late teens or twenties in good health.

V gene TRBV11-1 combines with J gene TRBJ1-1; no firm D call. Trimming took off 3 bases at V and 3 bases at J, with 11 bases between the two ends. Germline CDR1 SGHAT, CDR2 FQDESV (reference sequence). The CDR3 is made up of 14 amino acids. The CDR3 protein is CASSFRNGDTEAFF. The CDR3 nucleotides are TGTGCCAGCAGCTTCCGCAACGGAGACACTGAAGCTTTCTTT.

There are a few counts of this clone. V usage is TRBV7-2 and J usage is TRBJ2-7; the D is unclear. CDR1 is SGHTA, CDR2 FQGNSA, per germline. V lost 5 bases and J 6 bases, leaving 11 bases between the germline ends. CDR3 length equals 12 residues. For the CDR3, the DNA is TGTGCCAGCAGCGCCTCCTACCTCGAGCAGTACTTC. Encoded protein: CASSASYLEQYF.

The rearrangement links TRBV7-2 to TRBJ2-3, with 9 bases matching TRBD2. This CDR3 has 16 residues. After removal of 1 base from V and 2 bases from J, the junction contained 4 bases not matched to a gene. Germline CDR1 is SGHTA and CDR2 is FQGNSA. CDR3 in DNA: TGTGCCAGCAGCTTAGACCCGGGACTAGCCACAGATACGCAGTATTTT. It encodes CASSLDPGLATDTQYF.

This clone was found a few times. The chain couples TRBV19 to TRBJ2-2; TRBD2 matches 8 bases. J lost 5 bases, V lost 4 bases, and 6 bases had no gene match. Germline CDR1 LNHDA, CDR2 SQIVND (reference sequence). The CDR3 has 15 amino acids. The CDR3 coding sequence is TGTGCCAGTAGTACAGGGACTAGGAGGACCGGGGAGCTGTTTTTT. The encoded protein is CASSTGTRRTGELFF.

The rearrangement joins TRBV4-2 to TRBJ2-2; 9 bases fit TRBD2. The CDR3 extends over 22 amino acids. CDR1 is LGHNA, CDR2 YNFKEQ, per germline. J gave up 3 bases and V 0 bases, and 20 bases lay outside the gene matches. The CDR3 DNA follows: TGTGCCAGCAGCCAAGATTTGGTGGTTTTCGGTTTGGCGGGGGGGGACACCGGGGAGCTGTTTTTT. It yields the protein CASSQDLVVFGLAGGDTGELFF.

Only a few counts were recorded for this clone. Compared with germline, one end of the junction differs, possibly owing to a read error. This chain connects TRBV10-3 to TRBJ2-7; 11 bases are a match to TRBD2. Germline V gene sequence: CDR1 ENHRY, CDR2 SYGVKD. The CDR3 is made up of 15 amino acids. CDR3: CASSPWTSGHYEQYF. CDR3 nucleotide sequence: TGTGCCAGCAGTCCATGGACTAGCGGGCACTACGAGCAGTACTTC.

This clone was recorded a few times. The rearrangement joins TRBV5-1 to TRBJ2-1, with 11 positions matching TRBD2. Per germline, CDR1 SGHRS and CDR2 YFSETQ. There are 14 residues in the CDR3. After removal of 4 bases from V and 10 bases from J, the junction contained 7 bases not matched to a gene. Written as DNA, the CDR3 is TGCGCCAGCAGCCTACTAGCGGGAGCGGGGGAGCAGTTCTTC. Residues: CASSLLAGAGEQFF.

The J gene is TRBJ2-2, the V gene TRBV2; D is undetermined. The CDR3 sequence is 13 residues long. Germline loops: CDR1 SNHLY, CDR2 FYNNEI. The V end lost 5 bases, the J end lost 5 bases, and 9 bases lay between the germline ends. The CDR3 DNA sequence: TGTGCCAGCAGTCCCGCGGCTACCGGGGAGCTGTTTTTT. This codes for CASSPAATGELFF.

The chain recombines TRBV6-1 with TRBJ1-3, with unresolved D. Trimming took off 10 bases at V and 0 bases at J, with 10 bases between the two ends. Germline CDR1 MNHNS, CDR2 SASEGT. This CDR3 is 13 amino acids long. CDR3: CATKESSGNTIYF. The CDR3 bases are TGTGCCACCAAAGAGTCCTCTGGAAACACCATATATTTT.

The chain is built from TRBV7-2 and TRBJ2-4; the D gene is possibly TRBD1 (6 bases). CDR1 is SGHTA and CDR2 is FQGNSA in the germline V gene. V was cut by 1 base and J by 11 bases, with 18 bases left in between. This CDR3 has 15 amino acids. CDR3 sequence: CASSLVLAGVGVQYF. CDR3 DNA sequence: TGTGCCAGCAGCTTAGTATTAGCAGGGGTTGGAGTTCAGTACTTC.

In DNA, the CDR3 is TGTGCCAGCAGACAGGGATCTCAGAACACTGAAGCTTTCTTT. Translation: CASRQGSQNTEAFF. The chain combines TRBV6-4 with TRBJ1-1; possible D gene TRBD1, 6 bases. The V and J ends lost 6 bases and 1 base respectively, with 12 bases between them. CDR3 length: 14 amino acids. Germline V lookup: CDR1 MRHNA, CDR2 SNTAGT.